This T cell receptor (beta chain) was recorded in a study of T cell responses to AZD1222 COVID-19 vaccine. Study-wide points: Following two doses of AZD1222, Spike-specific TCR breadth and depth rose.

A remark on this clone: The antigen remains undetermined.

The method was immunoSEQ multiplex PCR; TCRdb's version includes in-frame clones alone and lacks a portion of them. The data show 150,000 to 250,000 clones, around 93% seen once. Germline lookup yields CDR1 SGHRS and CDR2 YFSETQ. V was trimmed by 0 bases and J by 5 bases, leaving 14 bases between them. This CDR3 contains 15 residues. The sequence came from an adult who received the AZD1222 COVID-19 vaccine. This sample comprised peripheral blood, obtained 28 days after the second AZD1222 dose. This sequence joins TRBV5-1 and TRBJ1-1, with D possibly being TRBD1 (6 bases). In DNA form, the CDR3 reads TGCGCCAGCAGCTTGGACAGTCAAGGGGGGACTGAAGCTTTCTTT. Protein sequence: CASSLDSQGGTEAFF.